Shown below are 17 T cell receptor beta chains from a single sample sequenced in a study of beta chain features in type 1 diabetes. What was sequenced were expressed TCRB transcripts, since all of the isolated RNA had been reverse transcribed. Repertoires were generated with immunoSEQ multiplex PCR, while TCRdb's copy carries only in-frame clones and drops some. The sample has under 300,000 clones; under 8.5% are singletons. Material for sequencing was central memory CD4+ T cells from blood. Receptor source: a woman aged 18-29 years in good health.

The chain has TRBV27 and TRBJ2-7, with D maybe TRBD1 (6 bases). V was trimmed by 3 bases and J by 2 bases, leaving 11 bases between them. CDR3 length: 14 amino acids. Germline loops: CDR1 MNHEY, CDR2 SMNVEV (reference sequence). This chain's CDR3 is CASSLAGVAYEQYF. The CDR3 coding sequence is TGTGCCAGCAGTTTGGCAGGGGTGGCCTACGAGCAGTACTTC.

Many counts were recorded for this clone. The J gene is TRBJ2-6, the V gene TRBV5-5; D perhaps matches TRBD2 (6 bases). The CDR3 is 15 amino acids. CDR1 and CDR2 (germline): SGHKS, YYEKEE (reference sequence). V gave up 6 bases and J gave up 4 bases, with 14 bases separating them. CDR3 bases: TGTGCCAGCACCCTGGAGGGGTCCGGGGCCAACGTCCTGACTTTC. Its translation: CASTLEGSGANVLTF.

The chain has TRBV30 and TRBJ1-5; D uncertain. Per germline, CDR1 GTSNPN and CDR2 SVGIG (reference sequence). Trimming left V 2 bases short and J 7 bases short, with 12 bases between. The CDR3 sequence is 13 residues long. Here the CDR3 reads CAWSTLGQQPQHF. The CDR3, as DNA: TGTGCCTGGAGTACATTAGGGCAGCAGCCCCAGCATTTT.

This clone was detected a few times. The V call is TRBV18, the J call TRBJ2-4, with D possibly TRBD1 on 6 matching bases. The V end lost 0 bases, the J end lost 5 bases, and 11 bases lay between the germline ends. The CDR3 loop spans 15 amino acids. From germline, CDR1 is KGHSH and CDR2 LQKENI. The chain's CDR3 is CASSPPQGFENIQYF. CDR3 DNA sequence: TGTGCCAGCTCACCACCACAGGGTTTTGAAAACATTCAGTACTTC.

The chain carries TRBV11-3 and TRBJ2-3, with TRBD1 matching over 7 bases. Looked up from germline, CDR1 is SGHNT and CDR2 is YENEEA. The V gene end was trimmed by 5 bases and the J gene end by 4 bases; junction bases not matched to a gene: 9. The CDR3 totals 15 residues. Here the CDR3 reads CASSHDRVGADTQYF. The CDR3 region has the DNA TGTGCCAGCAGCCACGACAGGGTCGGGGCAGATACGCAGTATTTT.

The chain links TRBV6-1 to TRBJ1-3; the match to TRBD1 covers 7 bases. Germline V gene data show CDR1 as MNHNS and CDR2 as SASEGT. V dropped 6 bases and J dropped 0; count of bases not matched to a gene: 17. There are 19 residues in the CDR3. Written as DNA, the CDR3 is TGTGCCAGCAGCGAACAAGGGCCGGGACAGAGCTTCTCTGGAAACACCATATATTTT. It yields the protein CASSEQGPGQSFSGNTIYF.

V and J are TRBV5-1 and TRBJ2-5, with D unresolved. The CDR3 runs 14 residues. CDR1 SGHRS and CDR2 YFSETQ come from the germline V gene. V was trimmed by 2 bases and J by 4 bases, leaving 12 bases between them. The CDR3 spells CASSLFDSGETQYF. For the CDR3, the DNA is TGCGCCAGCAGCTTATTCGACTCCGGAGAGACCCAGTACTTC.

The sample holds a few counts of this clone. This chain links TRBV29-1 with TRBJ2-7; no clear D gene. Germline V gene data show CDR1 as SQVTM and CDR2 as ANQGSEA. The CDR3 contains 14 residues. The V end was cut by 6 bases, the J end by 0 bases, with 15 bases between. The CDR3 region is CSVMISLSSYEQYF. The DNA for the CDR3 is TGCAGCGTGATGATTTCTCTGAGCTCCTACGAGCAGTACTTC.

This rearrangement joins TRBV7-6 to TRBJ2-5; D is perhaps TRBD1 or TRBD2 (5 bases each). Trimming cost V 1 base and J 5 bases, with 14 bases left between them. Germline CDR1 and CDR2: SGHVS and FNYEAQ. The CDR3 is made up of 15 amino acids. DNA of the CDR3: TGTGCCAGCAGCTTAGGTCCGGGGCAGGGTGAGACCCAGTACTTC. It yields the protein CASSLGPGQGETQYF.

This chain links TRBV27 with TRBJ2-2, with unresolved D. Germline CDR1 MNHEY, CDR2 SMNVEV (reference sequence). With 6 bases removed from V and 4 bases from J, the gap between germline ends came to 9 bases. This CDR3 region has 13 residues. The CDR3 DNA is TGTGCCAGCAGACAGACTCCCACCGGGGAGCTGTTTTTT. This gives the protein CASRQTPTGELFF.

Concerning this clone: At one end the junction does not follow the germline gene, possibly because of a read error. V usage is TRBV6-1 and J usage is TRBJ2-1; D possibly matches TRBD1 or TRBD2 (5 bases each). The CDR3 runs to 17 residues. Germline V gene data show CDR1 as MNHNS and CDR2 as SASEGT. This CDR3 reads CAISEPTGALGTNEQFF. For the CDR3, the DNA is TGTGCCATCAGTGAGCCAACCGGGGCCTTGGGGACGAATGAGCAGTTCTTC.

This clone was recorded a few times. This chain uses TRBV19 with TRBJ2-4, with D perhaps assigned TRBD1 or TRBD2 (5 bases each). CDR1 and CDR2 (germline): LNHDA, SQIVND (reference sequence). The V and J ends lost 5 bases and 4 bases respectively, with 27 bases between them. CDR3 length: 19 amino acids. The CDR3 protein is CASSQTGGSAGLGKNIQYF. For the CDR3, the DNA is TGTGCCAGTAGTCAAACAGGCGGGTCTGCAGGGCTAGGAAAAAACATTCAGTACTTC.

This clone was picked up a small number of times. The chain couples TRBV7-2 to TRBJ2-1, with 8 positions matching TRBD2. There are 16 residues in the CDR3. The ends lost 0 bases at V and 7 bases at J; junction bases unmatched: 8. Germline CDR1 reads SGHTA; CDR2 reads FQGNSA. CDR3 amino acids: CASSLAPWRGVNEQFF. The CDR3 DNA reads TGTGCCAGCAGCTTAGCCCCGTGGCGGGGGGTTAATGAGCAGTTCTTC.

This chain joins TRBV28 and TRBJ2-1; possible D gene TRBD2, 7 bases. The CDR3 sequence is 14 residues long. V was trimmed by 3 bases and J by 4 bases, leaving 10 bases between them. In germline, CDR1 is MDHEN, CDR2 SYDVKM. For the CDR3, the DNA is TGTGCCAGCAGTTTTGGGGGGGCATACAATGAGCAGTTCTTC. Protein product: CASSFGGAYNEQFF. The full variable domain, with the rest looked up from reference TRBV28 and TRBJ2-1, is DVKVTQSSRYLVKRTGEKVFLECVQDMDHENMFWYRQDPGLGLRLIYFSYDVKMKEKGDIPEGYSVSREKKERFSLILESASTNQTSMYLCASSFGGAYNEQFFGPGTRLTVL.

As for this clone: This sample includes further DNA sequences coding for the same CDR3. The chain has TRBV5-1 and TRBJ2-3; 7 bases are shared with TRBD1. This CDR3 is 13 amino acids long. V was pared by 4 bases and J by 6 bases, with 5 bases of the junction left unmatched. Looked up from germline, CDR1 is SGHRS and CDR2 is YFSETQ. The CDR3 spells CASSQQGPDTQYF. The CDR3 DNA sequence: TGCGCCAGCAGCCAACAGGGGCCCGATACGCAGTATTTT.

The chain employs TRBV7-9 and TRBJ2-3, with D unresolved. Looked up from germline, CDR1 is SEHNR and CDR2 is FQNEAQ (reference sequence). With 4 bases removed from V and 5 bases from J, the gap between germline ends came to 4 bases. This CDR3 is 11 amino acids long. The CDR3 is CASSSEDTQYF. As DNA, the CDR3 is TGTGCCAGCAGCTCGGAAGATACGCAGTATTTT.

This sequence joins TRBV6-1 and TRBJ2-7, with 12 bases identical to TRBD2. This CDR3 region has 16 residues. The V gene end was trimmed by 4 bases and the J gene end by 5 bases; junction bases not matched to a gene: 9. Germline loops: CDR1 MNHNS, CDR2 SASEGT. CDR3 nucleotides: TGTGCCAGCAGTGCCCGGACTAGCGGGAAGGGTCACGAGCAGTACTTC. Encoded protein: CASSARTSGKGHEQYF.